Shown below are 29 T cell receptor beta chains from a single sample sequenced in a study of blood T cell repertoires in COVID-19. Clones were sequenced by immunoSEQ multiplex PCR, and TCRdb holds only the in-frame ones, with some missing. The data hold more than 200,000 clones, with about 85% observed a single time. The sample comprised peripheral blood. Every receptor here comes from a woman aged 45-65 years with COVID-19, enrolled during active disease.

In this sample, this clone turned up once. The genes are TRBV6-2 or TRBV6-3 and TRBJ2-2; 8 bases line up with TRBD2. The germline V gene has CDR1 MNHEY and CDR2 SVGEGT. The J segment lost 4 bases and the V segment lost 0 bases, leaving 7 bases of the junction unmatched. The CDR3 has 17 amino acids. CDR3 sequence (DNA): TGTGCCAGCAGTTACTCCGGGGGGGGCGCGGGCACCGGGGAGCTGTTTTTT. Translation: CASSYSGGGAGTGELFF.

The table lists this clone with a count of one. This chain links TRBV5-1 with TRBJ2-6; TRBD2 agrees at 7 bases. V trimming: 2 bases; J trimming: 4 bases; junction bases outside the gene matches: 0. CDR3 length: 14 residues. The germline gives CDR1 SGHRS, CDR2 YFSETQ. DNA for the CDR3: TGCGCCAGCAGCTTAGCGGGAGGGGCCAACGTCCTGACTTTC. Amino acid sequence: CASSLAGGANVLTF.

This sequence joins TRBV6-6 and TRBJ1-2, with TRBD1 matching over 7 bases. CDR3 length: 14 amino acids. V dropped 4 bases and J dropped 8; count of bases not matched to a gene: 10. Germline loops: CDR1 MNHNY, CDR2 SVGAGI (reference sequence). CDR3: CASSSDREVWGYTF. The CDR3 DNA is TGTGCCAGCAGTTCCGACAGGGAGGTCTGGGGCTACACCTTC.

The gene calls are TRBV19 and TRBJ2-2, with 9 bases that match TRBD2. The ends lost 5 bases at V and 6 bases at J; junction bases unmatched: 19. CDR3 size: 19 residues. Germline loops: CDR1 LNHDA, CDR2 SQIVND (reference sequence). CDR3 DNA sequence: TGTGCCAGTAGTCCTAAAGGGACTATGGCGGGGGGGCTCGCCGGGGAGCTGTTTTTT. Protein: CASSPKGTMAGGLAGELFF.

V usage is TRBV19 and J usage is TRBJ1-5; D unresolved. Trimming took off 1 base at V and 2 bases at J, with 12 bases between the two ends. The CDR3 is 16 amino acids. Germline-derived CDR1 and CDR2 are LNHDA and SQIVND (reference sequence). In nucleotides, the CDR3 is TGTGCCAGTAGTATAGGAGGGAATATAGGCAATCAGCCCCAGCATTTT. It is translated as CASSIGGNIGNQPQHF. Based on the CDR3 plus reference TRBV19 and TRBJ1-5, the full variable domain is DGGITQSPKYLFRKEGQNVTLSCEQNLNHDAMYWYRQDPGQGLRLIYYSQIVNDFQKGDIAEGYSVSREKKESFPLTVTSAQKNPTAFYLCASSIGGNIGNQPQHFGDGTRLSIL.

This clone was counted between two and nine times. The chain couples TRBV7-2 to TRBJ1-6; weak D call: TRBD1 (6 bases). Trimming left V 8 bases short and J 5 bases short, with 13 bases between. The CDR3 is 14 amino acids. CDR1 and CDR2 (germline): SGHTA, FQGNSA. CDR3 in DNA: TGTGCCAGCGGAACCACAGGGAATAATTCACCCCTCCACTTT. Protein: CASGTTGNNSPLHF.

The gene calls are TRBV6-5 and TRBJ1-1; the match to TRBD1 covers 7 bases. Unmatched junction bases numbered 8, after V lost 2 bases and J lost 5 bases. This CDR3 has 15 residues. CDR1 is MNHEY and CDR2 is SVGAGI in the germline V gene. CDR3: CASSYAETGWTEAFF. In DNA, the CDR3 is TGTGCCAGCAGTTACGCGGAGACAGGGTGGACTGAAGCTTTCTTT.

V and J are TRBV28 and TRBJ1-6; D ambiguous. CDR1 and CDR2 (germline): MDHEN, SYDVKM. V was shortened by 7 bases and J by 0 bases, with 16 bases between the two germline ends. This CDR3 is 17 amino acids long. The CDR3 protein is CASNEIARSSYNSPLHF. CDR3 sequence (DNA): TGTGCCAGCAACGAAATAGCTAGAAGCTCCTATAATTCACCCCTCCACTTT.

This sequence joins TRBV19 and TRBJ1-1; 7 positions agree with TRBD1. Looked up from germline, CDR1 is LNHDA and CDR2 is SQIVND (reference sequence). The CDR3 totals 17 residues. The V gene end was trimmed by 0 bases and the J gene end by 3 bases; junction bases not matched to a gene: 10. The CDR3 nucleotides are TGTGCCAGTAGTATAGATCTTCCTACAGGGGAAGACACTGAAGCTTTCTTT. Its translation is CASSIDLPTGEDTEAFF.

V and J are TRBV4-1 and TRBJ2-4; 9 positions agree with TRBD2. V dropped 3 bases and J dropped 4; count of bases not matched to a gene: 4. This CDR3 has 15 amino acids. Germline CDR1 is MGHRA and CDR2 is YSYEKL. The CDR3 sequence is CASSQGTSQKNIQYF. DNA of the CDR3: TGCGCCAGCAGCCAGGGGACTAGCCAGAAAAACATTCAGTACTTC.

The V call is TRBV12-1, the J call TRBJ1-1; TRBD1 is taken as the D call from the table, unchecked against the DNA. TRBV12-1 is classified as a pseudogene. This CDR3 has 15 amino acids. The DNA of the CDR3 is TGTGCCAGCAGCCCTGACAGGGGGCGAACAACTGAAGCTTTCTTT. As protein: CASSPDRGRTTEAFF.

This clone was detected only a few times. V and J are TRBV28 and TRBJ1-2, with unresolved D. Germline lookup yields CDR1 MDHEN and CDR2 SYDVKM. The V and J ends lost 8 bases and 5 bases respectively, with 9 bases between them. CDR3 length: 11 amino acids. The CDR3 DNA sequence: TGTGCCAGCGGAGGGTCATATGGCTACACCTTC. Protein sequence: CASGGSYGYTF.

The V and J genes are TRBV11-3 and TRBJ2-3; TRBD2 aligns across 11 bases. The CDR3 is 17 amino acids. J was trimmed by 3 bases and V by 3 bases; bases with no gene match: 8. From germline, CDR1 is SGHNT and CDR2 YENEEA. The CDR3 DNA is TGTGCCAGCAGCTTGGGTACAACTAGCGGGGGAACAGATACGCAGTATTTT. It translates to CASSLGTTSGGTDTQYF.

The V gene is TRBV11-2, the J gene TRBJ2-1; 13 nucleotides agree with TRBD2. This CDR3 has 15 amino acids. Trimming removed 3 bases from V and 4 bases from J; junction bases left unmatched: 0. Germline CDR1 SGHAT, CDR2 FQNNGV. Here the CDR3 DNA reads TGTGCCAGCAGCTTGGGACTAGCGGGGTACAATGAGCAGTTCTTC. Translated: CASSLGLAGYNEQFF. Using reference TRBV11-2 and TRBJ2-1 for the parts outside the CDR3, the full variable domain is EAGVAQSPRYKIIEKRQSVAFWCNPISGHATLYWYQQILGQGPKLLIQFQNNGVVDDSQLPKDRFSAERLKGVDSTLKIQPAKLEDSAVYLCASSLGLAGYNEQFFGPGTRLTVL.

In DNA form, the CDR3 reads TGTGCCAGCAGTGAAGCACCGGGTTTAGGCTCCTACGAGCAGTACGTC. Its translation: CASSEAPGLGSYEQYV. The V gene is TRBV2, the J gene TRBJ2-7; D gene unclear. CDR3 length equals 16 residues. V lost 0 bases and J 0 bases, leaving 12 bases between the germline ends. The germline gives CDR1 SNHLY, CDR2 FYNNEI.

This clone was seen a handful of times. The DNA of the CDR3 is TGTGCCAGCATTGCGACAGGGGCGTCGGGAACGAGCTACACCTTC. It codes for CASIATGASGTSYTF. The V and J genes are TRBV6-5 and TRBJ1-2; TRBD1 matches at 8 bases. Germline lookup yields CDR1 MNHEY and CDR2 SVGAGI. This CDR3 has 15 residues. The trim removed 7 bases at V and 9 bases at J, leaving 16 bases unmatched.

The V call is TRBV2, the J call TRBJ2-7; 14 nucleotides match TRBD2. The germline V gene has CDR1 SNHLY and CDR2 FYNNEI. The CDR3 spans 18 residues. Trimming took 4 bases from V and 3 from J; bases not matched to a gene: 11. CDR3 amino acids: CASSVVSTSGGAFYEQYV. CDR3 in DNA: TGTGCCAGCAGTGTGGTATCGACTAGCGGGGGGGCATTCTACGAGCAGTACGTC.

The chain uses TRBV15 and TRBJ1-4; TRBD1 agrees at 9 bases. Unmatched junction bases numbered 12, after V lost 2 bases and J lost 8 bases. This CDR3 contains 17 residues. In germline, CDR1 is LNHNV, CDR2 YYDKDF (reference sequence). The CDR3 loop is CATSRTQGARGGEKLFF. In DNA form, the CDR3 reads TGTGCCACCAGCAGAACACAGGGGGCGCGAGGAGGAGAAAAACTGTTTTTT.

The chain's CDR3 is CASSFLKAGFYNEQFF. DNA of the CDR3: TGTGCCAGCAGCTTCCTTAAAGCGGGGTTCTACAATGAGCAGTTCTTC. This chain connects TRBV5-6 to TRBJ2-1; 7 positions agree with TRBD2. V shed 2 bases, J shed 3 bases, and the junction held 8 bases outside the gene matches. The CDR3 length is 16 residues. Germline-derived CDR1 and CDR2 are SGHDT and YYEEEE.

The chain has TRBV11-2 and TRBJ1-2; D possibly corresponds to TRBD1 (6 bases). The germline V and J ends were trimmed by 6 bases and 8 bases, with 25 bases remaining between them. The CDR3 is 16 amino acids. Germline-derived CDR1 and CDR2 are SGHAT and FQNNGV. The CDR3 region has the DNA TGTGCCAGCAGAAGTCTCAGGACAGCGACCGGTAGAGGCTACACCTTC. This gives the protein CASRSLRTATGRGYTF. The whole variable domain, filled in from reference TRBV11-2 and TRBJ1-2, reads EAGVAQSPRYKIIEKRQSVAFWCNPISGHATLYWYQQILGQGPKLLIQFQNNGVVDDSQLPKDRFSAERLKGVDSTLKIQPAKLEDSAVYLCASRSLRTATGRGYTFGSGTRLTVV.

The chain employs TRBV7-9 and TRBJ1-5, with D uncertain. The CDR3 consists of 13 residues. Trimming removed 2 bases from V and 0 bases from J, with 2 bases in between. Germline loops: CDR1 SEHNR, CDR2 FQNEAQ (reference sequence). The DNA for the CDR3 is TGTGCCAGCAGCTTACATAGCAATCAGCCCCAGCATTTT. Translation: CASSLHSNQPQHF.

The chain combines TRBV5-5 with TRBJ1-2; D is perhaps TRBD1 (6 bases). V gave up 0 bases and J gave up 5 bases, with 11 bases separating them. The CDR3 has 14 amino acids. CDR1 SGHKS and CDR2 YYEKEE come from the germline V gene (reference sequence). CDR3 protein: CASSLGDTLYGYTF. The CDR3 DNA is TGTGCCAGCAGCTTGGGGGACACCTTATATGGCTACACCTTC.

V and J are TRBV7-6 and TRBJ2-1; 8 bases are shared with TRBD2. The V gene end was trimmed by 1 base and the J gene end by 0 bases; junction bases not matched to a gene: 8. CDR3 length: 18 amino acids. The germline V gene encodes CDR1 SGHVS and CDR2 FNYEAQ. The CDR3 region is CASSLVGRGGPSYNEQFF. Here the CDR3 DNA reads TGTGCCAGCAGCTTAGTAGGGCGCGGGGGGCCCTCCTACAATGAGCAGTTCTTC.

This chain links TRBV2 with TRBJ2-1; 9 bases align to TRBD2. Trimming cost V 7 bases and J 0 bases; bases outside gene matches: 13. Germline V gene sequence: CDR1 SNHLY, CDR2 FYNNEI. The CDR3 runs 18 residues. The CDR3 DNA reads TGTGCCAGCACCGAGGGCGGGGGGGCCGCGAGCTCCTACAATGAGCAGTTCTTC. Protein product: CASTEGGGAASSYNEQFF.

V usage is TRBV6-5 and J usage is TRBJ2-1; TRBD1 matches 8 bases. Germline values: CDR1 MNHEY, CDR2 SVGAGI. V shed 0 bases, J shed 9 bases, and the junction held 10 bases outside the gene matches. CDR3 size: 16 residues. This chain's CDR3 is CASSYSQGALLVEQFF. The CDR3 region has the DNA TGTGCCAGCAGTTACTCCCAGGGGGCGCTTTTGGTTGAGCAGTTCTTC.

This clone has only one observation. The CDR3, as DNA: TGTGCCAGTAGTATCGGTCTAGCTGGGTACGAGCAGTACGTC. Encoded protein: CASSIGLAGYEQYV. The chain uses TRBV19 and TRBJ2-7; the D gene is possibly TRBD2 (5 bases). Trimming took 3 bases from V and 4 from J, leaving 13 bases between them. The germline V gene has CDR1 LNHDA and CDR2 SQIVND (reference sequence). The CDR3 contains 14 residues.

This chain joins TRBV5-1 and TRBJ2-3, with TRBD2 as a possible D gene (5 bases). The V end was cut by 1 base, the J end by 2 bases, with 11 bases between. Per germline, CDR1 SGHRS and CDR2 YFSETQ. The length of the CDR3 is 15 residues. DNA for the CDR3: TGCGCCAGCAGCTTGTTTCGGGGAAACACAGATACGCAGTATTTT. Its translation is CASSLFRGNTDTQYF.

CDR3 region: CSVGRGDTIYF. The CDR3, as DNA: TGCAGCGTTGGCAGGGGAGACACCATATATTTT. The rearrangement joins TRBV29-1 to TRBJ1-3; TRBD1 is a possible D gene (6 bases). Germline values: CDR1 SQVTM, CDR2 ANQGSEA. Trimming shortened V by 4 bases and J by 8 bases, and 9 bases separated the two germline ends. The CDR3 contains 11 residues. Supplemented by reference TRBV29-1 and TRBJ1-3, the full variable domain reads SAVISQKPSRDICQRGTSLTIQCQVDSQVTMMFWYRQQPGQSLTLIATANQGSEATYESGFVIDKFPISRPNLTFSTLTVSNMSPEDSSIYLCSVGRGDTIYFGEGSWLTVV.

The chain recombines TRBV4-1 with TRBJ1-1; no firm D call. CDR1 and CDR2 from the germline V gene are MGHRA and YSYEKL. The V gene lost 4 bases and the J gene lost 5 bases, with 14 bases spanning the gap. The CDR3 is 14 amino acids. Here the CDR3 DNA reads TGCGCCAGCAGCCTAGACACAGTATCAACTGAAGCTTTCTTT. Translated: CASSLDTVSTEAFF.